This TCR beta chain was sequenced for a study of T cells expressing NK-cell markers. About the study: From sorted CD3+CD56+NKG2C+, CD3+CD56+NKG2C- and CD3+CD56-NKG2C+ T cells came the TCR beta repertoires.

Broader study findings: As a fraction of CD8+ T cells, dominant NKG2C+ clonotypes reached about 1.0-8% in six donors.

Worth noting for this clonotype: Its target is not known.

Libraries used 5'RACE template switching adding universal primer site and UMIs. TCRdb reanalyzed the 5' RACE reads, giving one entry per CDR3 protein sequence and no DNA. This table holds roughly 380,000 distinct CDR3 sequences. Germline V gene sequence: CDR1 MNHNS, CDR2 SASEGT. CDR3 length: 15 amino acids. The rearrangement joins TRBV6-1 to TRBJ2-7; TCRdb outputs TRBD2, but without DNA this stays unchecked. The sample was blood T cells: a sorted CD56 or NKG2C T cell subset, CD4+ or CD8+ T cells, or bulk PBMC T cells (not recorded which). This TCR was recovered from a man between 18 and 69 years old in good health. The CDR3 region is CASSEATTIVHEQYF.